This TCR beta chain stems from a study of blood T cell dynamics during melanoma immunotherapy (dated by TCRdb to 2018 to 2020). A note on the overall study: Patients had metastatic melanoma and received first-line pembrolizumab or nivolumab plus ipilimumab as standard of care in the United Kingdom. Consecutive patients formed a training cohort, and a further independent group of patients from the same centre was pooled into an external validation set. To find early correlates of response, peripheral T cell receptor repertoires were profiled in metastatic melanoma patients before and after one cycle of checkpoint inhibitor therapy.

The research as a whole found: Patients who later achieved disease control showed a bifurcated PBMC repertoire reorganization at W3, with increased clonality or increased diversity, unlike progressors. Whether the T cell clones driving repertoire changes were melanoma-specific or reflected general immune activation could not be determined in the study. The relatively small sample size was acknowledged as something that could potentially limit how far the results can be generalized.

V loses 2 bases, J loses 6 bases, and the germline ends lie 16 bases apart. CDR3 length: 15 amino acids, cysteine to phenylalanine. The kept DNA is CDR3 alone, 45 bases in frame from the first base. CDR1 and CDR2 were assigned from the germline V gene as MNHNS and SASEGT. A fixed 350 ng of DNA was loaded for every bulk PBMC sample. The immunoSEQ TCRb Assay kit was used according to manufacturer instructions to amplify TCR beta CDR3 sequences from genomic DNA. The KAPA Library Quantification Kit for Illumina platforms was used to quantify pooled libraries by qPCR. Pooled libraries were sequenced on an Illumina NextSeq 500, clustered at about 0.6-1.2 pM. On the authors' methods: TCR data were analyzed using immunoSEQ ANALYZER and the R LymphoSeq package. A rearrangement efficiency score was calculated as productive divided by the sum of productive and non-productive CDR3 sequences. Clonality was assessed using the Gini coefficient and diversity using the Renyi index at alpha=1, with pairwise comparisons between timepoints within each patient. Clonal relatedness, based on an edit distance of 3, and repertoire similarity, based on the Bhattacharyya coefficient, were both computed in LymphoSeq. To classify response, a linear discriminant analysis based on week-3 changes in clonality and diversity was built with the R MASS and caret packages. TCRdb holds this immuneACCESS table with in-frame rearrangements only. Some clones are missing; in checked studies, unresolved V genes explain under half, and the rest has no known cause. That table furnishes V, J and clone size, whereas the DNA furnished D and trimming. The sample has some 10,000 clones on record, around 85% of them singletons. 4% of the sample comes from the top ten.

Note on this clone: This receptor's antigen is unknown. Per-nucleotide qualities are absent, and no much larger clonotype sits a single base away.

The time point tag for this specimen amounts to: week 3, after first cycle of checkpoint inhibitor. Blood samples were taken at two points: before treatment (T0) and at week 3 (W3), which came after the first cycle of checkpoint blockade. Except for two patients with rapid clinical progression, response was assessed 12 weeks after the first infusion by RECIST 1.1; disease control meant complete response, partial response or stable disease. Patients were not eligible if they had prior systemic cancer treatment, concomitant immunosuppressant therapy or synchronous other active malignancies. TCR beta was sequenced in both bulk PBMC and plasma cell-free DNA in order to track circulating cells as well as T cell turnover. PBMC were isolated from blood with Lymphoprep and SepMate tubes, followed by red cell lysis. QIAamp DNA Blood Mini kits were used to extract DNA from both PBMC and sorted T cell subsets.

This receptor was obtained from a human donor with melanoma. Sequenced here: blood, sampled from a patient treated with checkpoint blockade. Here the chain combines TRBV6-1 and TRBJ2-5, with a tentative D gene TRBD2 over 5 matching bases. The DNA is TGTGCCAGCAGTGAAATCGGCGGGCTACAACAGACCCAGTACTTC. Translated, it gives CASSEIGGLQQTQYF.